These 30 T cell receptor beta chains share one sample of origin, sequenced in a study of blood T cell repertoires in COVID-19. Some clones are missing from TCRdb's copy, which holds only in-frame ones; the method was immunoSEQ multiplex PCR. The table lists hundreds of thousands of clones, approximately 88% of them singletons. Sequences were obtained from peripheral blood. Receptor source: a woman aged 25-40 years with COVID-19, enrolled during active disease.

The CDR3 DNA follows: TGCGCCAGCAGCCAAGATCTCGGCAGGGCGGGCAATCAGCCCCAGCATTTT. It specifies CASSQDLGRAGNQPQHF. The chain has TRBV4-3 and TRBJ1-5; TRBD1 might be the D (5 bases). Germline values: CDR1 LGHNA, CDR2 YSLEER. The CDR3 covers 17 residues. V was pared by 0 bases and J by 2 bases, with 14 bases between.

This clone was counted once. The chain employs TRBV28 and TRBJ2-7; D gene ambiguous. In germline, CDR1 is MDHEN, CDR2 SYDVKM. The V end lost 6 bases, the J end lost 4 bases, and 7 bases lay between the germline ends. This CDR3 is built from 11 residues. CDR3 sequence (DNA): TGTGCCAGCAGCCCCGAGTACGAGCAGTACTTC. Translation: CASSPEYEQYF.

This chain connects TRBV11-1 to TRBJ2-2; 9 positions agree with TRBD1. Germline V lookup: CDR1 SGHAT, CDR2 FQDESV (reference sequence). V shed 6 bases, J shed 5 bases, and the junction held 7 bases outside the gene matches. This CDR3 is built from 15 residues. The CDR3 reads CASRTTGGGTGELFF. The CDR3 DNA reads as TGTGCCAGCAGGACTACAGGGGGCGGAACCGGGGAGCTGTTTTTT. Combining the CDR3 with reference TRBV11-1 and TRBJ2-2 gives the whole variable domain EAEVAQSPRYKITEKSQAVAFWCDPISGHATLYWYRQILGQGPELLVQFQDESVVDDSQLPKDRFSAERLKGVDSTLKIQPAELGDSAMYLCASRTTGGGTGELFFGEGSRLTVL.

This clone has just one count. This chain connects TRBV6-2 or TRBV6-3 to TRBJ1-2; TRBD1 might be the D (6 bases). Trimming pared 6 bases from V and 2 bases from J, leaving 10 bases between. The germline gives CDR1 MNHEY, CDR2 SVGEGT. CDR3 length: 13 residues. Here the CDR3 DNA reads TGTGCCAGCAGCGCGAGGGGGAACTATGGCTACACCTTC. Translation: CASSARGNYGYTF.

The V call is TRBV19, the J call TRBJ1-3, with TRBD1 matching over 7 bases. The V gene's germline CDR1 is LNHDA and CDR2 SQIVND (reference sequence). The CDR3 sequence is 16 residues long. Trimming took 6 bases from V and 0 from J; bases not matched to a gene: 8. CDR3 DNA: TGTGCCAGTAGGAAACAGGGGCCGAGCTCTGGAAACACCATATATTTT. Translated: CASRKQGPSSGNTIYF.

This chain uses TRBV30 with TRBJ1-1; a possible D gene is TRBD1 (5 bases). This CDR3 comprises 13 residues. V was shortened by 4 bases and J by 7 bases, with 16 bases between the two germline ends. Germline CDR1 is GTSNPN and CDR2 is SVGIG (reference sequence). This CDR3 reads CAWNRRGLGEAFF. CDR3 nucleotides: TGTGCCTGGAACCGACGGGGGTTGGGTGAAGCTTTCTTT.

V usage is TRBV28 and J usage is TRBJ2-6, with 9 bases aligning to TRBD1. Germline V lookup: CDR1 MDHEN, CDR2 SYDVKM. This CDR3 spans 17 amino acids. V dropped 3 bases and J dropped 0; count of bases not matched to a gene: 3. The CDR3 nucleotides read TGTGCCAGCAGTTTGGAGACAGGGGGCTCTGGGGCCAACGTCCTGACTTTC. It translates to CASSLETGGSGANVLTF.

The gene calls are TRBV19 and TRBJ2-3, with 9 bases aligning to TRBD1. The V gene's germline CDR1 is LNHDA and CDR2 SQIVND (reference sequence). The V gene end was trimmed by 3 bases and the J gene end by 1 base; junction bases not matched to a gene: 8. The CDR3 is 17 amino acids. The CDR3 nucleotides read TGTGCCAGTAGTATGAGCTCTTGGGACAGGGGCACAGATACGCAGTATTTT. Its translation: CASSMSSWDRGTDTQYF.

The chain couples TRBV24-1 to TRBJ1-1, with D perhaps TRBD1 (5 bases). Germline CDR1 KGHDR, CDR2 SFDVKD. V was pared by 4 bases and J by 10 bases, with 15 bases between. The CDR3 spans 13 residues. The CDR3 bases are TGTGCCACCAGTGACCACCGGGACTCTCCAGCTTTCTTT. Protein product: CATSDHRDSPAFF.

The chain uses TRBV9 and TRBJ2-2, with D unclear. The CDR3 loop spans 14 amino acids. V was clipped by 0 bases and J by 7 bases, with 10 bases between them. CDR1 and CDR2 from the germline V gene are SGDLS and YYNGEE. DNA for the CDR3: TGTGCCAGCAGCGTAGCCCTCTTCGGCGGGGAGCTGTTTTTT. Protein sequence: CASSVALFGGELFF.

As DNA, the CDR3 is TGTGCCAGCCCTTCGACGGGGGGGCCTGATACGCAGTATTTT. It specifies CASPSTGGPDTQYF. V and J are TRBV2 and TRBJ2-3, with 8 bases matching TRBD2. With 8 bases clipped from V and 6 bases from J, the junction kept 10 bases outside the gene matches. The CDR3 contains 14 residues. Germline V lookup: CDR1 SNHLY, CDR2 FYNNEI.

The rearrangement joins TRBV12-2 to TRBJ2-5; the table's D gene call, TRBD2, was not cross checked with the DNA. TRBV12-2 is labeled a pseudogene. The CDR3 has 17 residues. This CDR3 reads CASRPQGLAGASETQYF. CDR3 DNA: TGTGCAAGTCGCCCCCAGGGACTAGCGGGGGCATCAGAGACCCAGTACTTC.

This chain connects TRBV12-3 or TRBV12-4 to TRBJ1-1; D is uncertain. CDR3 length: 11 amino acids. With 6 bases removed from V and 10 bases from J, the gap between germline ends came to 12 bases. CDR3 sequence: CASSSQRVAFF. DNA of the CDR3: TGTGCCAGCAGCTCTCAAAGAGTAGCTTTCTTT.

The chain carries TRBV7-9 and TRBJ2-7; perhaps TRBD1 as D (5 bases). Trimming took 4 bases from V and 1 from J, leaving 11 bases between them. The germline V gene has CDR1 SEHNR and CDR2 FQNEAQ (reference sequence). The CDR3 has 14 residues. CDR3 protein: CASSSVGASYEQYV. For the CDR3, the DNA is TGTGCCAGCAGCTCAGTTGGGGCATCCTACGAGCAGTACGTC.

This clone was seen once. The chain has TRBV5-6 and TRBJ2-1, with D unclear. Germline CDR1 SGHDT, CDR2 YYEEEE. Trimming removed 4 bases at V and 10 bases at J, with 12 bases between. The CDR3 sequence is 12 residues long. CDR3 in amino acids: CASSPYTREQFF. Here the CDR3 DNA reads TGTGCCAGCAGCCCCTACACGAGGGAGCAGTTCTTC.

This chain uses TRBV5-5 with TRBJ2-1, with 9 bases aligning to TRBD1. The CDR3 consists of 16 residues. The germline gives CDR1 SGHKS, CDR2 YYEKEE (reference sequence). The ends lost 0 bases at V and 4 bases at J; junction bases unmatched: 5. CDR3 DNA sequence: TGTGCCAGCAGCTTGGGGGACAGGGCCGGGTACAATGAGCAGTTCTTC. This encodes CASSLGDRAGYNEQFF.

The CDR3 sequence: CASSLTYTDTQYF. As DNA, the CDR3 is TGTGCCAGCAGCTTAACTTACACAGATACGCAGTATTTT. This chain uses TRBV7-2 with TRBJ2-3; D is uncertain. CDR3 length equals 13 residues. Trimming took 2 bases from V and 2 from J, leaving 5 bases between them. Per the germline V gene, CDR1 is SGHTA and CDR2 is FQGNSA.

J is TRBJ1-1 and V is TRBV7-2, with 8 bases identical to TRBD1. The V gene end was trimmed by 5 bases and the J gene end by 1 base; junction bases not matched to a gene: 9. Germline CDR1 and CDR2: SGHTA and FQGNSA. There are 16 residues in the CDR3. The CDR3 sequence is CASSRTVTGGNTEAFF. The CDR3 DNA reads TGTGCCAGCAGCCGGACTGTAACAGGGGGGAACACTGAAGCTTTCTTT.

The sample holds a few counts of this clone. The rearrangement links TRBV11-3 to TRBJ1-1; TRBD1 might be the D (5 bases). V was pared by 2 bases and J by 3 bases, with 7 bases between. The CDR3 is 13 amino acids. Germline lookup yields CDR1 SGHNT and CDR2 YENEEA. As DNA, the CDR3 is TGTGCCAGCAGCTTATTCAGGGACACTGAAGCTTTCTTT. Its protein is CASSLFRDTEAFF.

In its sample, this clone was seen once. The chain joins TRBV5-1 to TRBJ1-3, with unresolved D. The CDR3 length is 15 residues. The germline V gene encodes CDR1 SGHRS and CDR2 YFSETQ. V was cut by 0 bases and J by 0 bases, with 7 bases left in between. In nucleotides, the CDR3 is TGCGCCAGCAGCTTGGTCTCCTCCTCTGGAAACACCATATATTTT. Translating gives CASSLVSSSGNTIYF. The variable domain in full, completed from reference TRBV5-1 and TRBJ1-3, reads KAGVTQTPRYLIKTRGQQVTLSCSPISGHRSVSWYQQTPGQGLQFLFEYFSETQRNKGNFPGRFSGRQFSNSRSEMNVSTLELGDSALYLCASSLVSSSGNTIYFGEGSWLTVV.

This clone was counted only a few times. The CDR3 nucleotides are TGTGCCAGCAGCCTGGACAGGGGGCGCGGTCAGCCCCAGCATTTT. Translated, it gives CASSLDRGRGQPQHF. The rearrangement uses TRBV4-2 and TRBJ1-5; 11 bases line up with TRBD1. The CDR3 sequence is 15 residues long. Looked up from germline, CDR1 is LGHNA and CDR2 is YNFKEQ. The junction had 5 bases not matched to a gene; V was cut back by 4 bases and J by 6 bases.

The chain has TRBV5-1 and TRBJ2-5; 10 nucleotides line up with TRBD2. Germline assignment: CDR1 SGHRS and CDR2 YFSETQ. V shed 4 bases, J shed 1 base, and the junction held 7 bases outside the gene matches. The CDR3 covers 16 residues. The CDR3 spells CASSRGTSGTQETQYF. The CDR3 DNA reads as TGCGCCAGCAGCCGGGGTACTAGCGGGACCCAAGAGACCCAGTACTTC. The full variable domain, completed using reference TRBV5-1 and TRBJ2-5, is KAGVTQTPRYLIKTRGQQVTLSCSPISGHRSVSWYQQTPGQGLQFLFEYFSETQRNKGNFPGRFSGRQFSNSRSEMNVSTLELGDSALYLCASSRGTSGTQETQYFGPGTRLLVL.

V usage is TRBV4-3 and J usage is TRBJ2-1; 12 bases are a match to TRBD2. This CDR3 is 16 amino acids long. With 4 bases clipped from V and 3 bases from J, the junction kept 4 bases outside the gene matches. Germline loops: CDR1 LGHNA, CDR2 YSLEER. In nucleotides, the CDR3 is TGCGCCAGCAGCCTTGGACTAGCGGGGTTCTACAATGAGCAGTTCTTC. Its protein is CASSLGLAGFYNEQFF.

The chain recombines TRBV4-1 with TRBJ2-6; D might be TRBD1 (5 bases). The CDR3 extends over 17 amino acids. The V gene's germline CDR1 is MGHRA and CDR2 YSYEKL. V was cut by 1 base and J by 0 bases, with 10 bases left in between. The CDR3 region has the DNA TGCGCCAGCAGCCAAGCGCACAGGCCCTCTGGGGCCAACGTCCTGACTTTC. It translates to CASSQAHRPSGANVLTF.

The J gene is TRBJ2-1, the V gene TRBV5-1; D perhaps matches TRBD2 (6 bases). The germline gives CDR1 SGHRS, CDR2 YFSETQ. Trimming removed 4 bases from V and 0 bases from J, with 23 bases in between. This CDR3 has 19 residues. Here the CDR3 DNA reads TGCGCCAGCAGCCGTTTCGCCCGTAGCGGCCCGAGCTCCTACAATGAGCAGTTCTTC. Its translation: CASSRFARSGPSSYNEQFF.

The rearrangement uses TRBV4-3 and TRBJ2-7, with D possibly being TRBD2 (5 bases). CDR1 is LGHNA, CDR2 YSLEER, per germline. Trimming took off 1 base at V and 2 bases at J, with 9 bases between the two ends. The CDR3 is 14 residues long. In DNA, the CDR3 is TGCGCCAGCAGCCAAGGGACGGGGACCTACGAGCAGTACTTC. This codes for CASSQGTGTYEQYF.

The CDR3 nucleotides are TGTGCCAGCAGCTTCGGAACAGGGGGTGAGCAGTACTTC. It codes for CASSFGTGGEQYF. The chain combines TRBV7-8 with TRBJ2-7, with 8 bases matching TRBD1. Germline V gene sequence: CDR1 SGHVS, CDR2 FQNEAQ. This CDR3 is 13 amino acids long. V trimming: 3 bases; J trimming: 7 bases; junction bases outside the gene matches: 5.

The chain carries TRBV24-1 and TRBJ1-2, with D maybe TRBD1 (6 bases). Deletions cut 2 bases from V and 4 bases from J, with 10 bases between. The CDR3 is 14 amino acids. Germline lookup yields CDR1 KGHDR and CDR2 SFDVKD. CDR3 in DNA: TGTGCCACCAGTGATTACAGGGTCGGCTATGGCTACACCTTC. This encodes CATSDYRVGYGYTF.

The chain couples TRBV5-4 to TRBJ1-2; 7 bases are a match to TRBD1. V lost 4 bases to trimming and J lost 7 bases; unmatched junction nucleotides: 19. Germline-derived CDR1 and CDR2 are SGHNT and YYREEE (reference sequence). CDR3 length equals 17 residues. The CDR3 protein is CASSQQGLPTPYLGYTF. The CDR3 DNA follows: TGTGCCAGCAGCCAACAGGGGCTACCTACCCCCTATCTTGGCTACACCTTC.

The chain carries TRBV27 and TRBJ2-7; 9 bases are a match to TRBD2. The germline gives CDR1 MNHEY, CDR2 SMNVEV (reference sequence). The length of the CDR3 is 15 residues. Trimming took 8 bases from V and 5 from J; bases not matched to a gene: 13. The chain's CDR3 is CASAPKASGKDEQYV. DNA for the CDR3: TGTGCCAGCGCACCAAAGGCTAGCGGGAAGGACGAGCAGTACGTC.